The 27 T cell receptor beta chains below all came from one sample that was sequenced in a study of blood T cell repertoires in COVID-19. Produced via immunoSEQ multiplex PCR; TCRdb's table is partial and in-frame only. The sample contains about 210,000 clones, around four fifths of which appear only once. Sequenced input: PBMCs or T cells enriched from blood (not recorded which). These TCRs come from a man in his forties who had recovered from COVID-19.

The chain uses TRBV15 and TRBJ1-2, with 8 bases fitting TRBD1. CDR1 is LNHNV and CDR2 is YYDKDF in the germline V gene (reference sequence). The CDR3 loop spans 16 amino acids. The J segment lost 4 bases and the V segment lost 5 bases, leaving 12 bases of the junction unmatched. The CDR3 here is CATSLSPQGGTYGYTF. CDR3 bases: TGTGCCACCAGCCTTTCCCCACAGGGGGGAACCTATGGCTACACCTTC. The whole variable domain, filled in from reference TRBV15 and TRBJ1-2, reads DAMVIQNPRYQVTQFGKPVTLSCSQTLNHNVMYWYQQKSSQAPKLLFHYYDKDFNNEADTPDNFQSRRPNTSFCFLDIRSPGLGDTAMYLCATSLSPQGGTYGYTFGSGTRLTVV.

The rearrangement joins TRBV5-6 to TRBJ2-5, with 13 bases identical to TRBD2. Per the germline V gene, CDR1 is SGHDT and CDR2 is YYEEEE. Trimming took 4 bases from V and 0 from J; bases not matched to a gene: 6. The CDR3 runs 17 residues. CDR3 sequence reads: CASSQGLAGVYQETQYF. The CDR3 coding sequence is TGTGCCAGCAGCCAAGGACTAGCGGGGGTGTACCAAGAGACCCAGTACTTC.

This chain joins TRBV5-1 and TRBJ1-5, with 7 bases lining up with TRBD1. The CDR3 covers 14 residues. Germline CDR1 and CDR2: SGHRS and YFSETQ. V shed 1 base and J 5 bases; nucleotides not matched to a gene: 3. The CDR3 spells CASSLSTGDQPQHF. CDR3 sequence (DNA): TGCGCCAGCAGCTTGTCCACAGGGGATCAGCCCCAGCATTTT.

The chain is built from TRBV2 and TRBJ1-2; D gene uncertain. The V gene's germline CDR1 is SNHLY and CDR2 FYNNEI. V was shortened by 9 bases and J by 6 bases, with 14 bases between the two germline ends. This CDR3 has 12 residues. The CDR3 nucleotides are TGTGCCAGGAGAACTCCGGGAGATGGCTACACCTTC. Translation gives CARRTPGDGYTF.

V and J are TRBV5-1 and TRBJ2-3, with 11 bases fitting TRBD1. Germline V lookup: CDR1 SGHRS, CDR2 YFSETQ. CDR3 length: 17 amino acids. The J segment lost 0 bases and the V segment lost 4 bases, leaving 7 bases of the junction unmatched. CDR3 region: CASSPRTGGLSTDTQYF. The CDR3 DNA reads TGCGCCAGCAGCCCCCGGACAGGGGGCCTTAGCACAGATACGCAGTATTTT.

V is TRBV5-1 and J is TRBJ2-7, with 7 bases identical to TRBD1. Germline CDR1 reads SGHRS; CDR2 reads YFSETQ. The V segment lost 3 bases and the J segment 5 bases; nucleotides outside the gene matches: 5. The CDR3 has 13 residues. The CDR3 is CASSYYRGDEQYF. For the CDR3, the DNA is TGCGCCAGCAGCTACTACAGGGGAGACGAGCAGTACTTC.

This clone has only a few counts. The genes are TRBV7-9 and TRBJ2-7, with TRBD2 identical over 15 bases. The CDR3 runs to 17 residues. V trimming: 5 bases; J trimming: 4 bases; junction bases outside the gene matches: 9. CDR1 is SEHNR, CDR2 FQNEAQ, per germline (reference sequence). The CDR3 DNA reads TGTGCCAGCAGCCCCCAGGGACTAGCGGGGGGTTCTTACGAGCAGTACTTC. Encoded protein: CASSPQGLAGGSYEQYF.

Here the CDR3 reads CASSPRTAKNTEAFF. CDR3 nucleotide sequence: TGTGCCAGCAGCCCTCGGACAGCTAAGAACACTGAAGCTTTCTTT. V usage is TRBV11-2 and J usage is TRBJ1-1, with D maybe TRBD1 (6 bases). This CDR3 region has 15 residues. The V and J ends lost 5 bases and 1 base respectively, with 14 bases between them. Germline V gene lookup returns CDR1 SGHAT and CDR2 FQNNGV.

The genes are TRBV7-9 and TRBJ1-5; TRBD1 matches 7 bases. This CDR3 has 15 residues. Germline-derived CDR1 and CDR2 are SEHNR and FQNEAQ (reference sequence). Trimming removed 5 bases from V and 6 bases from J; junction bases left unmatched: 10. The CDR3 loop is CASSNYRGRSQPQHF. In DNA, the CDR3 is TGTGCCAGCAGCAATTACAGGGGAAGGAGTCAGCCCCAGCATTTT.

This chain links TRBV5-1 with TRBJ2-5, with a weak D call TRBD2 (7 bases). Between the trimmed V and J ends, which lost 5 bases and 5 bases, there was a span of 16 bases. The CDR3 length is 14 residues. Germline values: CDR1 SGHRS, CDR2 YFSETQ. DNA of the CDR3: TGCGCCAGCAGGACGGGGGGCGGACCGGAGACCCAGTACTTC. Translation gives CASRTGGGPETQYF. Together with reference TRBV5-1 and TRBJ2-5, the CDR3 gives the full variable domain: KAGVTQTPRYLIKTRGQQVTLSCSPISGHRSVSWYQQTPGQGLQFLFEYFSETQRNKGNFPGRFSGRQFSNSRSEMNVSTLELGDSALYLCASRTGGGPETQYFGPGTRLLVL.

In the case of this clone: Other nucleotide sequences from this sample produce the same CDR3. The chain combines TRBV19 with TRBJ2-1, with D maybe TRBD1 (5 bases). Germline loops: CDR1 LNHDA, CDR2 SQIVND (reference sequence). Trimming removed 1 base at V and 3 bases at J, with 7 bases between. The CDR3 length is 14 residues. The CDR3 reads CASSIGGSYNEQFF. CDR3 nucleotide sequence: TGTGCCAGTAGTATAGGGGGCAGCTACAATGAGCAGTTCTTC.

The rearrangement links TRBV15 to TRBJ2-7, with TRBD1 matching 8 bases. The CDR3 is 15 residues long. J was trimmed by 3 bases and V by 5 bases; bases with no gene match: 9. In germline, CDR1 is LNHNV, CDR2 YYDKDF (reference sequence). The DNA of the CDR3 is TGTGCCACCAGCCCCCGGACAGGGATTGGCTACGAGCAGTACTTC. It specifies CATSPRTGIGYEQYF.

This clone was counted a single time. Since the CDR3 does not end with the conserved phenylalanine or tryptophan, this likely comes from a read error. The DNA is omitted, as the CDR3 cannot be located on it reliably, and the CDR3 follows TCRdb's listing. The CDR3: CASSVDPAAGTD. This chain uses TRBV9 with TRBJ1-2. CDR1 is SGDLS, CDR2 YYNGEE, per germline. The CDR3 length equals 12 residues, ends included.

This chain uses TRBV3-1 (or the pseudogene TRBV3-2) with TRBJ2-4; D unclear. Trimming left V 3 bases short and J 0 bases short, with 12 bases between. The CDR3 has 16 amino acids. Germline V lookup: CDR1 LGHDT, CDR2 YNNKEL (reference sequence). The CDR3, as DNA: TGTGCCAGCAGCCACGAAGGAGTCGGAGCCAAAAACATTCAGTACTTC. Translating it yields CASSHEGVGAKNIQYF.

CDR3 sequence (DNA): TGTGCCAGCAGCTTGGCTAGCGGGCAGCAGTACTTC. This gives the protein CASSLASGQQYF. This sequence joins TRBV11-2 and TRBJ2-7; TRBD2 aligns across 8 bases. The CDR3 is 12 amino acids. In germline, CDR1 is SGHAT, CDR2 FQNNGV. The junction had 3 bases not matched to a gene; V was cut back by 3 bases and J by 8 bases.

This rearrangement joins TRBV30 to TRBJ2-7; D perhaps matches TRBD2 (6 bases). V was clipped by 3 bases and J by 2 bases, with 14 bases between them. This CDR3 is built from 14 residues. The germline V gene has CDR1 GTSNPN and CDR2 SVGIG (reference sequence). The CDR3 loop is CAWSTTSRTYEQYF. As DNA, the CDR3 is TGTGCCTGGAGCACTACTAGCAGAACCTACGAGCAGTACTTC. Based on the CDR3 plus reference TRBV30 and TRBJ2-7, the full variable domain is SQTIHQWPATLVQPVGSPLSLECTVEGTSNPNLYWYRQAAGRGLQLLFYSVGIGQISSEVPQNLSASRPQDRQFILSSKKLLLSDSGFYLCAWSTTSRTYEQYFGPGTRLTVT.

The chain is built from TRBV5-1 and TRBJ1-2; D might be TRBD1 (5 bases). V lost 2 bases to trimming and J lost 7 bases, with 12 bases between them. CDR1 and CDR2 (germline): SGHRS, YFSETQ. This CDR3 is built from 13 residues. The CDR3: CASSLQEWGGYTF. The CDR3 DNA sequence: TGCGCCAGCAGCTTACAGGAATGGGGTGGCTACACCTTC. Complete variable domain (other parts from reference TRBV5-1 and TRBJ1-2): KAGVTQTPRYLIKTRGQQVTLSCSPISGHRSVSWYQQTPGQGLQFLFEYFSETQRNKGNFPGRFSGRQFSNSRSEMNVSTLELGDSALYLCASSLQEWGGYTFGSGTRLTVV.

V is TRBV18 and J is TRBJ1-2, with D possibly TRBD1 on 6 matching bases. In germline, CDR1 is KGHSH, CDR2 LQKENI. The CDR3 contains 15 residues. V was cut by 0 bases and J by 0 bases, with 8 bases left in between. The CDR3 region has the DNA TGTGCCAGCTCACCACCCAACAGGGCTAACTATGGCTACACCTTC. As protein: CASSPPNRANYGYTF.

Worth noting for this clone: This may be a read error: a much more frequent sequence differs by one nucleotide. This rearrangement joins TRBV9 to TRBJ1-1; 7 bases agree with TRBD1. CDR1 is SGDLS, CDR2 YYNGEE, per germline. The V gene end was trimmed by 4 bases and the J gene end by 0 bases; junction bases not matched to a gene: 6. This CDR3 spans 15 amino acids. The CDR3, as DNA: TGTGCCAGCAGCTTCCCGACAGGGATGAACACTGAAGCTTTCTTT. Translating it yields CASSFPTGMNTEAFF.

In regard to this clone: Other nucleotide sequences from this sample produce the same CDR3. This sequence joins TRBV3-1 (or the pseudogene TRBV3-2) and TRBJ2-7, with 10 bases matching TRBD2. V was pared by 2 bases and J by 5 bases, with 0 bases of the junction left unmatched. The CDR3 extends over 13 amino acids. Germline loops: CDR1 LGHDT, CDR2 YNNKEL (reference sequence). The CDR3 bases are TGTGCCAGCAGCCAACTAGCGGGAGACGAGCAGTACTTC. Protein sequence: CASSQLAGDEQYF.

This clone appeared once. CDR3 nucleotides: TGTGCCAGCAGTGATAGTTCGGGGCGCGGGGCGACCAACGTCCTGACTTTC. Encoded protein: CASSDSSGRGATNVLTF. This rearrangement joins TRBV6-1 to TRBJ2-6, with a weak D call TRBD2 (6 bases). This CDR3 spans 17 amino acids. V lost 3 bases to trimming and J lost 8 bases, with 20 bases between them. The germline CDR1 and CDR2 sequences are MNHNS and SASEGT.

J is TRBJ1-5 and V is TRBV11-2; D possibly corresponds to TRBD1 (6 bases). The length of the CDR3 is 13 residues. Deletions cut 3 bases from V and 4 bases from J, with 7 bases between. Germline CDR1 and CDR2: SGHAT and FQNNGV. The CDR3 is CASSLGANQPQHF. The CDR3 region has the DNA TGTGCCAGCAGCTTGGGGGCGAATCAGCCCCAGCATTTT.

This clone was seen once. The V call is TRBV24-1, the J call TRBJ2-7; 7 nucleotides agree with TRBD1. The germline gives CDR1 KGHDR, CDR2 SFDVKD. V was clipped by 4 bases and J by 3 bases; unmatched bases: 5. The CDR3 length is 14 residues. As DNA, the CDR3 is TGTGCCACCAGTGACCTGACAGGGTTCTACGAGCAGTACTTC. As protein: CATSDLTGFYEQYF.

V is TRBV18 and J is TRBJ2-5; D is possibly TRBD1 (5 bases). There are 18 residues in the CDR3. V was clipped by 3 bases and J by 5 bases, with 25 bases between them. Germline V gives CDR1 KGHSH, CDR2 LQKENI. The CDR3 reads CASSPPGPWGTSEETQYF. The CDR3 DNA reads TGTGCCAGCTCACCCCCTGGACCGTGGGGCACCTCTGAGGAGACCCAGTACTTC.

V usage is TRBV10-2 and J usage is TRBJ1-2, with a possible D match to TRBD1 (5 bases). From germline, CDR1 is WSHSY and CDR2 SAAADI. V was pared by 9 bases and J by 2 bases, with 10 bases between. The CDR3 has 12 amino acids. This CDR3 reads CASSEGNYGYTF. The CDR3 DNA sequence: TGCGCCAGTTCGGAGGGGAACTATGGCTACACCTTC.

The chain combines TRBV3-1 (or the pseudogene TRBV3-2) with TRBJ2-5; 12 nucleotides agree with TRBD2. Germline lookup yields CDR1 LGHDT and CDR2 YNNKEL (reference sequence). The length of the CDR3 is 15 residues. The V segment lost 4 bases and the J segment 4 bases; nucleotides outside the gene matches: 4. The CDR3 reads CASSLPSGRGETQYF. CDR3 DNA: TGTGCCAGCAGCCTACCTAGCGGGAGGGGAGAGACCCAGTACTTC.

This clone has only a few counts. J is TRBJ2-3 and V is TRBV7-2; 8 bases fit TRBD2. This CDR3 has 18 residues. The ends lost 4 bases at V and 4 bases at J; junction bases unmatched: 16. CDR1 is SGHTA, CDR2 FQGNSA, per germline. The chain's CDR3 is CASSSRKIGRGAPDTQYF. CDR3 in DNA: TGTGCCAGCAGCTCCCGAAAAATCGGGCGGGGGGCCCCAGATACGCAGTATTTT. The entire variable domain, with the rest obtained from reference TRBV7-2 and TRBJ2-3, is as follows: GAGVSQSPSNKVTEKGKDVELRCDPISGHTALYWYRQSLGQGLEFLIYFQGNSAPDKSGLPSDRFSAERTGGSVSTLTIQRTQQEDSAVYLCASSSRKIGRGAPDTQYFGPGTRLTVL.